The next 25 T cell receptor beta chains were all read from a single sample in a study of monozygotic twins with cystic fibrosis. The protocol was immunoSEQ multiplex PCR, while the TCRdb copy is restricted to in-frame clones and leaves out a portion. The sample lists about 20,000 clones; 96% were seen once. Sequenced material: blood. Receptors were obtained from a girl aged 2-9 years with cystic fibrosis.

CDR3 amino acids: CASSIALSPPNQPQHF. The CDR3 coding sequence is TGTGCCAGTAGTATAGCCTTGTCTCCCCCAAATCAGCCCCAGCATTTT. The rearrangement uses TRBV19 and TRBJ1-5; D is uncertain. V was trimmed by 1 base and J by 4 bases, leaving 14 bases between them. The germline CDR1 and CDR2 sequences are LNHDA and SQIVND (reference sequence). The CDR3 spans 16 residues.

The V gene is TRBV7-2, the J gene TRBJ1-5; 11 nucleotides match TRBD1. Germline assignment: CDR1 SGHTA and CDR2 FQGNSA. CDR3 size: 15 residues. The V and J ends lost 5 bases and 5 bases, in that order; junction bases with no gene match: 5. The CDR3 spells CASSPGTGGYQPQHF. The CDR3 DNA is TGTGCCAGCAGCCCCGGGACAGGGGGGTATCAGCCCCAGCATTTT.

V is TRBV28 and J is TRBJ2-7; possible D gene TRBD1, 6 bases. Looked up from germline, CDR1 is MDHEN and CDR2 is SYDVKM. This CDR3 comprises 14 residues. The V end was cut by 6 bases, the J end by 0 bases, with 12 bases between. The CDR3 sequence: CASSPGTISYEQYF. The CDR3 DNA reads as TGTGCCAGCAGCCCCGGGACAATCTCCTACGAGCAGTACTTC.

The chain has TRBV5-1 and TRBJ1-6; the match to TRBD1 covers 7 bases. With 2 bases clipped from V and 8 bases from J, the junction kept 4 bases outside the gene matches. CDR1 SGHRS and CDR2 YFSETQ come from the germline V gene. This CDR3 is built from 14 residues. CDR3 region: CASSLRTGDSPLHF. In DNA form, the CDR3 reads TGCGCCAGCAGCTTACGAACAGGGGATTCACCCCTCCACTTT.

The J gene is TRBJ1-1, the V gene TRBV6-5; a possible D gene is TRBD1 (5 bases). Germline lookup yields CDR1 MNHEY and CDR2 SVGAGI. The CDR3 covers 14 residues. The ends were cut back, 7 bases at V and 1 base at J, with 13 bases in the middle. The CDR3 spells CASKKHGGNTEAFF. DNA of the CDR3: TGTGCCAGCAAAAAACACGGGGGGAACACTGAAGCTTTCTTT.

The gene calls are TRBV7-9 and TRBJ1-2; possible D gene TRBD1, 6 bases. With 4 bases removed from V and 3 bases from J, the gap between germline ends came to 9 bases. The CDR3 spans 13 residues. In germline, CDR1 is SEHNR, CDR2 FQNEAQ (reference sequence). The DNA for the CDR3 is TGTGCCAGCAGCTCGAGGGGGGACTATGGCTACACCTTC. Translating it yields CASSSRGDYGYTF.

The CDR3 loop is CASSLRQADLSDEQYF. CDR3 in DNA: TGCGCCAGCAGCTTAAGACAGGCGGACCTTAGCGACGAGCAGTACTTC. J is TRBJ2-7 and V is TRBV5-1, with D possibly being TRBD1 (6 bases). CDR3 length: 16 residues. Per germline, CDR1 SGHRS and CDR2 YFSETQ. V lost 2 bases, J lost 5 bases, and 20 bases lay in between.

V usage is TRBV5-1 and J usage is TRBJ2-7, with 11 nucleotides matching TRBD2. CDR1 SGHRS and CDR2 YFSETQ come from the germline V gene. Germline trimming cut 0 bases from V and 0 bases from J; bases unmatched to any gene: 2. This CDR3 spans 16 amino acids. The CDR3 is CASSLDLAGGSYEQYF. CDR3 DNA: TGCGCCAGCAGCTTGGACCTAGCGGGGGGCTCCTACGAGCAGTACTTC.

This sequence joins TRBV11-2 and TRBJ2-7; 7 nucleotides line up with TRBD1. The CDR3 consists of 13 residues. CDR1 and CDR2 (germline): SGHAT, FQNNGV. Germline trimming cut 1 base from V and 6 bases from J; bases unmatched to any gene: 3. CDR3 bases: TGTGCCAGCAGCTTAGGCGCAGGGGGCGAGCAGTACTTC. Protein product: CASSLGAGGEQYF.

Concerning this clone itself: Germline is not matched at one junction end, which may reflect a read error. J is TRBJ2-5 and V is TRBV5-4; D unclear. Per germline, CDR1 SGHNT and CDR2 YYREEE (reference sequence). The CDR3 covers 12 residues. CDR3 nucleotide sequence: TGTGCCAGCAGCCAAGGAAGAGAGGCCCAGTACTTC. Amino acid sequence: CASSQGREAQYF. Supplemented by reference TRBV5-4 and TRBJ2-5, the full variable domain reads ETGVTQSPTHLIKTRGQQVTLRCSSQSGHNTVSWYQQALGQGPQFIFQYYREEENGRGNFPPRFSGLQFPNYSSELNVNALELDDSALYLCASSQGREAQYFGPGTRLLVL.

The chain recombines TRBV9 with TRBJ1-1, with a tentative D call TRBD1 (5 bases). V was cut by 0 bases and J by 6 bases, with 9 bases left in between. The CDR3 has 13 residues. Germline values: CDR1 SGDLS, CDR2 YYNGEE. In DNA, the CDR3 is TGTGCCAGCAGCGTAGGGGGGGTGGCTGAAGCTTTCTTT. The encoded protein is CASSVGGVAEAFF. Supplemented by reference TRBV9 and TRBJ1-1, the full variable domain reads DSGVTQTPKHLITATGQRVTLRCSPRSGDLSVYWYQQSLDQGLQFLIQYYNGEERAKGNILERFSAQQFPDLHSELNLSSLELGDSALYFCASSVGGVAEAFFGQGTRLTVV.

This clone was detected only a few times. This rearrangement joins TRBV11-2 to TRBJ2-1; TRBD2 matches at 9 bases. The length of the CDR3 is 15 residues. Trimming removed 5 bases from V and 4 bases from J; junction bases left unmatched: 6. CDR1 is SGHAT, CDR2 FQNNGV, per germline. CDR3 amino acids: CASSPPGLAYNEQFF. The CDR3 DNA is TGTGCCAGCAGCCCGCCGGGACTAGCTTACAATGAGCAGTTCTTC.

This clone was picked up one time. The gene calls are TRBV28 and TRBJ1-4; D not certain. In germline, CDR1 is MDHEN, CDR2 SYDVKM. The CDR3 extends over 14 amino acids. The V end was cut by 11 bases, the J end by 0 bases, with 13 bases between. The DNA of the CDR3 is TGTGCCGCATTCGGACGGGCAACTAATGAAAAACTGTTTTTT. Residues: CAAFGRATNEKLFF.

The V call is TRBV6-1, the J call TRBJ2-3; no clear D. The CDR3 is 13 amino acids. V gave up 7 bases and J gave up 0 bases, with 8 bases separating them. Germline V gene lookup returns CDR1 MNHNS and CDR2 SASEGT. CDR3 nucleotides: TGTGCCAGCATCTCGCGGAGCACAGATACGCAGTATTTT. This gives the protein CASISRSTDTQYF.

The chain combines TRBV27 with TRBJ2-6, with 7 bases fitting TRBD1. The CDR3 is 14 amino acids. V lost 5 bases, J lost 9 bases, and 7 bases stayed unmatched. Per germline, CDR1 MNHEY and CDR2 SMNVEV (reference sequence). Written as DNA, the CDR3 is TGTGCCAGCAGTGCGATGACAGGGATCAACGTCCTGACTTTC. This codes for CASSAMTGINVLTF.

The chain couples TRBV6-5 to TRBJ2-5, with TRBD2 identical over 9 bases. Germline CDR1 and CDR2: MNHEY and SVGAGI. The CDR3 loop spans 15 amino acids. J gave up 4 bases and V 2 bases, and 5 bases lay outside the gene matches. The CDR3 sequence is CASSYAGGPLETQYF. The CDR3 coding sequence is TGTGCCAGCAGTTACGCGGGGGGGCCGCTAGAGACCCAGTACTTC.

The chain combines TRBV11-3 with TRBJ1-1; 9 bases are shared with TRBD1. The CDR3 sequence is 14 residues long. Germline V gene lookup returns CDR1 SGHNT and CDR2 YENEEA. Trimming cost V 5 bases and J 8 bases; bases outside gene matches: 9. CDR3 protein: CASSVGADRGEAFF. In DNA, the CDR3 is TGTGCCAGCAGCGTCGGGGCGGACAGGGGCGAAGCTTTCTTT.

This chain joins TRBV10-3 and TRBJ2-3, with TRBD2 as a possible D gene (6 bases). The germline V gene encodes CDR1 ENHRY and CDR2 SYGVKD. Trimming left V 8 bases short and J 1 base short, with 16 bases between. This CDR3 spans 15 amino acids. CDR3 sequence: CAIGGRQMGTDTQYF. The CDR3 region has the DNA TGTGCCATCGGGGGGAGACAGATGGGCACAGATACGCAGTATTTT.

V usage is TRBV6-5 and J usage is TRBJ1-5; the D is unclear. Trimming shortened V by 10 bases and J by 7 bases, and 14 bases separated the two germline ends. The CDR3 is 12 amino acids. Germline V gene sequence: CDR1 MNHEY, CDR2 SVGAGI. The CDR3 DNA is TGTGCCACCCGGGGTCCGGGCCAGCCCCAGCATTTT. It specifies CATRGPGQPQHF.

This clone was detected only once. The CDR3: CASREDSSYEQYF. CDR3 DNA sequence: TGTGCCAGCAGAGAAGACAGCTCCTACGAGCAGTACTTC. The chain combines TRBV7-9 with TRBJ2-7, with a tentative D call TRBD1 (5 bases). V dropped 6 bases and J dropped 0 bases, with 9 bases sitting between them. CDR1 SEHNR and CDR2 FQNEAQ come from the germline V gene (reference sequence). This CDR3 has 13 residues.

The chain links TRBV10-2 to TRBJ2-6, with D possibly matching TRBD1 (6 bases). The V gene's germline CDR1 is WSHSY and CDR2 SAAADI. Trimming took off 3 bases at V and 0 bases at J, with 9 bases between the two ends. The CDR3 is 16 residues long. DNA for the CDR3: TGCGCCAGCAGTGATAGGACAGCCTCTGGGGCCAACGTCCTGACTTTC. Its protein product is CASSDRTASGANVLTF.

The chain uses TRBV11-2 and TRBJ2-2; D is ambiguous. The V and J ends lost 7 bases and 0 bases respectively, with 9 bases between them. The V gene's germline CDR1 is SGHAT and CDR2 FQNNGV. CDR3 length: 14 residues. CDR3 residues: CASIDPSNTGELFF. The CDR3 nucleotides are TGTGCCAGCATCGACCCCTCGAACACCGGGGAGCTGTTTTTT.

The V and J genes are TRBV6-1 and TRBJ2-7, with 8 bases matching TRBD1. The V segment lost 3 bases and the J segment 2 bases; nucleotides outside the gene matches: 3. The CDR3 has 14 amino acids. Germline CDR1 reads MNHNS; CDR2 reads SASEGT. This CDR3 reads CASSDGTGTYEQYF. CDR3 DNA sequence: TGTGCCAGCAGTGACGGGACAGGTACCTACGAGCAGTACTTC.

The V gene is TRBV9, the J gene TRBJ1-3, with TRBD1 identical over 7 bases. The trim removed 4 bases at V and 0 bases at J, leaving 7 bases unmatched. Germline lookup yields CDR1 SGDLS and CDR2 YYNGEE. The CDR3 has 16 residues. This CDR3 reads CASSPTGTSSGNTIYF. CDR3 DNA: TGTGCCAGCAGCCCGACAGGGACGAGCTCTGGAAACACCATATATTTT.

The chain carries TRBV9 and TRBJ2-2; D is unresolved. Per the germline V gene, CDR1 is SGDLS and CDR2 is YYNGEE. V dropped 5 bases and J dropped 3 bases, with 14 bases sitting between them. The CDR3 covers 15 residues. The DNA for the CDR3 is TGTGCCAGCAGGCTTGGGAATGTAGACACCGGGGAGCTGTTTTTT. Amino acids: CASRLGNVDTGELFF.